These 21 T cell receptor beta chains were sequenced from one sample in a study of shared clonotypes between healthy human individuals. The assay was immunoSEQ multiplex PCR, and TCRdb's table has in-frame clones only and misses some. In the table there are about 1.5 million clones, roughly 96% of which are singletons. Sequenced sample: naive CD4+ T cells sorted from blood. The subset is: CD45RA+ positively selected. All receptors come from a man aged 25 to 40 in good health.

The rearrangement joins TRBV9 to TRBJ2-2; 14 nucleotides agree with TRBD2. J was trimmed by 1 base and V by 4 bases; bases with no gene match: 6. From germline, CDR1 is SGDLS and CDR2 YYNGEE. The CDR3 is 18 amino acids. CDR3 residues: CASSRGLAGEGNTGELFF. Here the CDR3 DNA reads TGTGCCAGCAGCCGGGGACTAGCGGGAGAGGGGAACACCGGGGAGCTGTTTTTT.

In regard to this clone: Different DNA sequences within this sample yield the same CDR3. V usage is TRBV19 and J usage is TRBJ1-5; no reliable D call. The CDR3 loop spans 12 amino acids. The V and J ends lost 9 bases and 4 bases respectively, with 10 bases between them. CDR1 LNHDA and CDR2 SQIVND come from the germline V gene (reference sequence). As DNA, the CDR3 is TGTGCCAGCAATCTGGGGAATCAGCCCCAGCATTTT. This translates into CASNLGNQPQHF.

The CDR3 nucleotides read TGTGCCAGCATGGGACTGAACCAAGAGACCCAGTACTTC. It specifies CASMGLNQETQYF. The V gene is TRBV27, the J gene TRBJ2-5; maybe TRBD2 (6 bases). The CDR3 has 13 residues. Germline CDR1 and CDR2: MNHEY and SMNVEV (reference sequence). V was cut by 7 bases and J by 0 bases, with 9 bases left in between.

The chain links TRBV11-2 to TRBJ2-7, with 8 bases fitting TRBD1. This CDR3 region has 15 residues. Germline CDR1 is SGHAT and CDR2 is FQNNGV. The trim removed 4 bases at V and 2 bases at J, leaving 7 bases unmatched. CDR3 nucleotides: TGTGCCAGCAGCTCCCGGACAGGGCTGACCTACGAGCAGTACTTC. It encodes CASSSRTGLTYEQYF.

V usage is TRBV7-8 and J usage is TRBJ2-7; 10 positions agree with TRBD2. Unmatched junction bases numbered 5, after V lost 4 bases and J lost 2 bases. Per the germline V gene, CDR1 is SGHVS and CDR2 is FQNEAQ. This CDR3 has 15 residues. The CDR3 region has the DNA TGTGCCAGCAGCTCGGGACTAGCGAAAACCTACGAGCAGTACTTC. It is translated as CASSSGLAKTYEQYF. Combining the CDR3 with reference TRBV7-8 and TRBJ2-7 gives the whole variable domain GAGVSQSPRYKVAKRGQDVALRCDPISGHVSLFWYQQALGQGPEFLTYFQNEAQLDKSGLPSDRFFAERPEGSVSTLKIQRTQQEDSAVYLCASSSGLAKTYEQYFGPGTRLTVT.

This chain joins TRBV7-9 and TRBJ2-5; D uncertain. This CDR3 has 12 amino acids. V was trimmed by 2 bases and J by 3 bases, leaving 4 bases between them. The germline V gene has CDR1 SEHNR and CDR2 FQNEAQ (reference sequence). CDR3 nucleotide sequence: TGTGCCAGCAGCTTATCCGAAGAGACCCAGTACTTC. Its protein product is CASSLSEETQYF.

The chain couples TRBV7-2 to TRBJ2-3, with D unresolved. Germline V gives CDR1 SGHTA, CDR2 FQGNSA. Trimming took 4 bases from V and 3 from J, leaving 11 bases between them. This CDR3 spans 14 amino acids. The CDR3: CASSYNGATDTQYF. CDR3 in DNA: TGTGCCAGCAGCTACAACGGAGCGACAGATACGCAGTATTTT.

This clone has only one observation. The chain has TRBV7-9 and TRBJ1-1; tentative D call: TRBD1 (5 bases). The CDR3 is 15 amino acids. V shed 5 bases and J shed 5 bases, with 18 bases lying between them. Germline lookup yields CDR1 SEHNR and CDR2 FQNEAQ (reference sequence). The CDR3 sequence is CASSPLGGVTTEAFF. DNA of the CDR3: TGTGCCAGCAGCCCCCTTGGGGGGGTGACTACTGAAGCTTTCTTT.

The V gene is TRBV6-1, the J gene TRBJ2-7; D tentatively reads TRBD1 or TRBD2 (5 bases each). V was trimmed by 4 bases and J by 2 bases, leaving 15 bases between them. The CDR3 sequence is 15 residues long. CDR1 is MNHNS, CDR2 SASEGT, per germline. CDR3 sequence: CASSVAGTQTYEQYF. CDR3 in DNA: TGTGCCAGCAGTGTGGCCGGGACCCAAACCTACGAGCAGTACTTC.

The chain couples TRBV18 to TRBJ2-2; D may be TRBD1 (6 bases). Trimming cost V 1 base and J 5 bases, with 17 bases left between them. CDR1 KGHSH and CDR2 LQKENI come from the germline V gene. The CDR3 spans 17 residues. As DNA, the CDR3 is TGTGCCAGCTCACCACTTCGAGGGGGTCGAGGGACCGGGGAGCTGTTTTTT. Translated: CASSPLRGGRGTGELFF.

Note on this clone: Other DNA variants within this sample encode the same CDR3. The rearrangement joins TRBV5-1 to TRBJ2-5, with TRBD2 matching 11 bases. The length of the CDR3 is 14 residues. V lost 2 bases and J lost 3; bases outside the gene matches: 0. Germline CDR1 reads SGHRS; CDR2 reads YFSETQ. For the CDR3, the DNA is TGCGCCAGCAGCTTTAGCGGGAGGGAAGAGACCCAGTACTTC. Protein sequence: CASSFSGREETQYF.

This chain links TRBV5-1 with TRBJ1-4, with a weak D call TRBD1 (5 bases). CDR3 length: 14 amino acids. Trimming pared 5 bases from V and 7 bases from J, leaving 15 bases between. Germline V gene lookup returns CDR1 SGHRS and CDR2 YFSETQ. CDR3 nucleotides: TGCGCCAGCAGTATCGAGGGGAGCGGTGAAAAACTGTTTTTT. It specifies CASSIEGSGEKLFF.

The rearrangement uses TRBV5-4 and TRBJ2-5; 8 nucleotides line up with TRBD2. J was trimmed by 2 bases and V by 2 bases; bases with no gene match: 5. CDR1 and CDR2 (germline): SGHNT, YYREEE (reference sequence). The CDR3 is made up of 15 amino acids. CDR3 in DNA: TGTGCCAGCAGCTTTGGCGGGAGGCTTCAAGAGACCCAGTACTTC. The encoded protein is CASSFGGRLQETQYF.

The chain carries TRBV4-3 and TRBJ2-6; no clear D gene. CDR3 size: 16 residues. V gave up 2 bases and J gave up 0 bases, with 8 bases separating them. Germline V gene lookup returns CDR1 LGHNA and CDR2 YSLEER. CDR3: CASSQLWTSGANVLTF. CDR3 in DNA: TGCGCCAGCAGCCAACTTTGGACCTCTGGGGCCAACGTCCTGACTTTC.

The rearrangement links TRBV5-5 to TRBJ2-4; D unclear. V gave up 6 bases and J gave up 2 bases, with 12 bases separating them. The CDR3 length is 14 residues. Germline CDR1 and CDR2: SGHKS and YYEKEE (reference sequence). The CDR3 is CASTPEFSKNIQYF. The DNA of the CDR3 is TGTGCCAGCACCCCGGAATTTTCCAAAAACATTCAGTACTTC. Combining the CDR3 with reference TRBV5-5 and TRBJ2-4 gives the whole variable domain DAGVTQSPTHLIKTRGQQVTLRCSPISGHKSVSWYQQVLGQGPQFIFQYYEKEERGRGNFPDRFSARQFPNYSSELNVNALLLGDSALYLCASTPEFSKNIQYFGAGTRLSVL.

The chain employs TRBV19 and TRBJ1-2; TRBD1 is a possible D gene (5 bases). The CDR3 runs to 13 residues. The germline gives CDR1 LNHDA, CDR2 SQIVND (reference sequence). V was clipped by 7 bases and J by 6 bases, with 15 bases between them. CDR3 coding DNA: TGTGCCAGTAAAGGGCTAGGGGTGCATGGCTACACCTTC. Translating it yields CASKGLGVHGYTF.

The chain uses TRBV5-1 and TRBJ2-7; 10 bases are shared with TRBD2. The CDR3 spans 16 residues. The germline CDR1 and CDR2 sequences are SGHRS and YFSETQ. V gave up 0 bases and J gave up 2 bases; unmatched junction bases: 5. CDR3 loop: CASSLALAGVAYEQYF. The CDR3 nucleotides read TGCGCCAGCAGCTTGGCCCTAGCGGGAGTAGCCTACGAGCAGTACTTC. The variable domain in full, completed from reference TRBV5-1 and TRBJ2-7, reads KAGVTQTPRYLIKTRGQQVTLSCSPISGHRSVSWYQQTPGQGLQFLFEYFSETQRNKGNFPGRFSGRQFSNSRSEMNVSTLELGDSALYLCASSLALAGVAYEQYFGPGTRLTVT.

This clone has just one count. The genes are TRBV5-4 and TRBJ2-7, with D perhaps matching TRBD1 (5 bases). The CDR3 totals 14 residues. CDR1 and CDR2 (germline): SGHNT, YYREEE (reference sequence). The germline V and J ends were trimmed by 0 bases and 5 bases, with 12 bases remaining between them. The CDR3 sequence is CASSLEVRADEQYF. The CDR3 region has the DNA TGTGCCAGCAGCTTGGAGGTCAGGGCCGACGAGCAGTACTTC. The whole variable domain, filled in from reference TRBV5-4 and TRBJ2-7, reads ETGVTQSPTHLIKTRGQQVTLRCSSQSGHNTVSWYQQALGQGPQFIFQYYREEENGRGNFPPRFSGLQFPNYSSELNVNALELDDSALYLCASSLEVRADEQYFGPGTRLTVT.

The chain is built from TRBV6-4 and TRBJ2-3, with D possibly matching TRBD2 (5 bases). CDR1 MRHNA and CDR2 SNTAGT come from the germline V gene. V lost 7 bases to trimming and J lost 1 base, with 9 bases between them. The CDR3 spans 13 residues. CDR3 DNA sequence: TGTGCCAGCAAGGACTTCGGCACAGATACGCAGTATTTT. This codes for CASKDFGTDTQYF.

V is TRBV18 and J is TRBJ2-5, with 9 nucleotides matching TRBD2. The CDR3 consists of 16 residues. Germline CDR1 reads KGHSH; CDR2 reads LQKENI. Trimming at V came to 5 bases and at J to 2 bases, leaving 9 bases not matched to a gene. The DNA for the CDR3 is TGTGCCAGCTCATCAACGCCTAGCGGGGAACAAGAGACCCAGTACTTC. Translating gives CASSSTPSGEQETQYF.

The chain is built from TRBV11-2 and TRBJ2-1; TRBD1 matches 7 bases. This CDR3 contains 15 residues. V lost 3 bases and J lost 6; bases outside the gene matches: 8. Germline V gives CDR1 SGHAT, CDR2 FQNNGV. CDR3 DNA sequence: TGTGCCAGCAGCTTCATTCCGGGACAGACCAATGAGCAGTTCTTC. This codes for CASSFIPGQTNEQFF.